This T cell receptor (beta chain) was sequenced during a study of T cells in Graves' hyperthyroidism and ophthalmopathy. Study context: Peripheral blood samples were taken at initial diagnosis, prior to any treatment. Study-wide points: Appearing also in blood were most of the thyroid clonotypes expanded above 0.001.

The CDR3 regions of TCR beta were amplified from RNA transcripts. A set of HTBI primers served as the primers for a first-round RT-PCR of the TCR CDR3. TCRdb redid the calling of the multiplex PCR reads with MiXCR, one entry per CDR3 protein. The sample lists just under 750,000 distinct CDR3 sequences; under 45% were seen once. Worth noting for this clonotype: Antigen specificity is unknown. Without the conserved terminal phenylalanine or tryptophan, this CDR3 likely stems from a read error.

J lost 1 base, V lost 4 bases, and 3 bases had no gene match. The CDR3 is made up of 15 amino acids. Germline V lookup: CDR1 LGHNA, CDR2 YSLEER. Sequenced: blood. The chain joins TRBV4-3 to TRBJ1-1, with 10 nucleotides matching TRBD1. This clonotype was sampled from a woman aged 40 to 50 with Graves' hyperthyroidism. The CDR3 DNA reads TGCGCCAGCAGCCCGACAGGGGGCAGGAACACTGAAGCTTTCCTT. It is translated as CASSPTGGRNTEAFL.